This T cell receptor (beta chain) was identified in a study of blood T cell repertoires in COVID-19. Study context: Acute and convalescent COVID-19 specimens originated in the United States, Italy and Spain.

This CDR3 region has 11 residues. Germline lookup yields CDR1 SEHNR and CDR2 FQNEAQ (reference sequence). Between the trimmed V and J ends, which lost 10 bases and 7 bases, there was a span of 13 bases. This table comes from immunoSEQ multiplex PCR, and its TCRdb copy is limited to in-frame clones, with some not included. The table lists 250,000 to 350,000 clones, about nine tenths of them singletons, with around 2.9% in the top ten. The cohort comprised adults aged roughly 18 to 95 years residing in approximately 25 US areas. Each recovered donor of Cohort 3 presented with two negative PCRs, clearance, or symptom resolution.

This receptor was identified in a woman aged 45-59 years who had recovered from COVID-19. Sequenced sample: PBMCs or T cells enriched from blood (not recorded which). The rearrangement links TRBV7-9 to TRBJ1-2, with D perhaps TRBD1 (6 bases). Here the CDR3 reads CATYRVSGYTF. DNA for the CDR3: TGTGCCACCTACAGGGTGTCTGGCTACACCTTC. The variable domain in full, with the rest retrieved from reference TRBV7-9 and TRBJ1-2, is DTGVSQNPRHKITKRGQNVTFRCDPISEHNRLYWYRQTLGQGPEFLTYFQNEAQLEKSRLLSDRFSAERPKGSFSTLEIQRTEQGDSAMYLCATYRVSGYTFGSGTRLTVV.